Below, one TCR beta chain is given with its context. As yet, its antigen is unknown. The library was made from cDNA and included unique molecular identifiers. The yield from roughly 1 to 10 million T cells was around 500,000 cDNA molecules in total. TCRdb independently ran MiXCR on the PCR reads; one entry per CDR3 protein. The sample lists 700,000 to 800,000 distinct CDR3 sequences, around 27% occurring once. This sample is drawn from a study of post-analysis software for immune sequencing data. Study summary: Patients with relapsing-remitting, secondary progressive and progressive-relapsing multiple sclerosis courses were all represented. General study results and limits: When the samples were clustered directly with F measure, those that had been prepared in the same batch showed strong co-clustering. For normalized Chao1 diversity, multiple sclerosis patients scored significantly lower than controls did.

This clonotype originated in a girl aged 10 to 17 with multiple sclerosis. The sequenced sample was blood.

The CDR3 sequence: CASSSFWDEQFF. CDR3 in DNA: TGTGCCAGCAGTTCTTTCTGGGACGAGCAGTTCTTC. The genes are TRBV28 and TRBJ2-1; D tentatively fits TRBD1 or TRBD2 (5 bases each). CDR1 is MDHEN and CDR2 is SYDVKM in the germline V gene. The germline V and J ends were trimmed by 4 bases and 10 bases, with 11 bases remaining between them. This CDR3 contains 12 residues.